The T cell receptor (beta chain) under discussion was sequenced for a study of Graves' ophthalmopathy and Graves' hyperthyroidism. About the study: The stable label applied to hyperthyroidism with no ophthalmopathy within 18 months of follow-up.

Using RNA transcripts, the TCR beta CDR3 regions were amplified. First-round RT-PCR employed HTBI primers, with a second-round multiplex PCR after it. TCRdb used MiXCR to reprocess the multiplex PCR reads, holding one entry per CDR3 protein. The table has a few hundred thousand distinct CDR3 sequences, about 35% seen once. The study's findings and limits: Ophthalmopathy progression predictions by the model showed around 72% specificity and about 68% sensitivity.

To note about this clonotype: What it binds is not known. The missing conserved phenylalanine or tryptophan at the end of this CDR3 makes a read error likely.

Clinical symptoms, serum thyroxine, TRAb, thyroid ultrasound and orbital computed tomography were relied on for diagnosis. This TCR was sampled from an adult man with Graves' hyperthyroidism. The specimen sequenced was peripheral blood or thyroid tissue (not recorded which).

This CDR3 is CSAVDRGKDYGYTL. The CDR3, as DNA: TGCAGCGCCGTCGACAGGGGAAAGGACTATGGCTACACCCTC. The V gene is TRBV29-1, the J gene TRBJ1-2; TRBD1 matches at 8 bases. The CDR3 sequence is 14 residues long. CDR1 is SQVTM and CDR2 is ANQGSEA in the germline V gene. With 7 bases clipped from V and 3 bases from J, the junction kept 10 bases outside the gene matches.